This T cell receptor beta chain was profiled in a study of cytomegalovirus exposure and HLA in healthy donors. Points on this clone: Its antigen is not known.

CDR1 and CDR2 from the germline V gene are MNHEY and SVGAGI. This CDR3 has 15 amino acids. V was trimmed by 2 bases and J by 9 bases, leaving 17 bases between them. Findings and caveats of the study: Among TCR beta chains, those listed as cytomegalovirus-associated numbered over 150.

PCR amplification relied on 60 Vbeta primers (plus 13 Jbeta primers). Assay used: immunoSEQ multiplex PCR; TCRdb lists only in-frame clones, some missing. Of approximately 120,000 clones listed, 74% are singletons. The rearrangement joins TRBV6-5 to TRBJ2-1, with D tentatively TRBD2 (5 bases). Sequencing was performed on PBMCs. This TCR was sampled from a woman in her forties or fifties in good health and CMV-seropositive. Written as DNA, the CDR3 is TGTGCCAGCAGTTACGTGGGGAGAGGCGCGGGTGAGCAGTTCTTC. Amino acid sequence: CASSYVGRGAGEQFF.